This passage covers 5 T cell receptor beta chains from one sample sequenced in a study of blood T cell repertoires in COVID-19. The data were produced by immunoSEQ multiplex PCR, yet TCRdb's version contains in-frame clones alone and is incomplete. The data show about 180,000 clones, with 82% seen just once and about a sixth held by the top ten. What was sequenced was PBMCs or T cells enriched from blood (not recorded which). The receptors were gathered from a man aged 55 to 70 who had recovered from COVID-19.

This chain uses TRBV3-1 (or the pseudogene TRBV3-2) with TRBJ2-1; weak D call: TRBD2 (6 bases). Trimming removed 4 bases from V and 9 bases from J, with 16 bases in between. This CDR3 is built from 14 residues. CDR1 and CDR2 (germline): LGHDT, YNNKEL (reference sequence). CDR3 sequence (DNA): TGTGCCAGCAGCCGACTAGACGTCTCTCTTGAGCAGTTCTTC. This gives the protein CASSRLDVSLEQFF.

The genes are TRBV10-3 and TRBJ2-3; the match to TRBD2 covers 11 bases. The CDR3 is made up of 16 amino acids. Trimming cost V 6 bases and J 2 bases; bases outside gene matches: 7. Germline V CDR1 and CDR2: ENHRY, SYGVKD. This chain's CDR3 is CAISAGLAGLTDTQYF. CDR3 DNA sequence: TGTGCCATCAGCGCTGGACTAGCGGGCCTCACAGATACGCAGTATTTT.

The chain combines TRBV7-9 with TRBJ1-4; 10 positions match TRBD1. V trimming: 5 bases; J trimming: 10 bases; junction bases outside the gene matches: 7. From germline, CDR1 is SEHNR and CDR2 FQNEAQ (reference sequence). This CDR3 spans 14 amino acids. DNA for the CDR3: TGTGCCAGCAGCCCGGGACAGGGGATTGGAAAACTGTTTTTT. This sequence encodes CASSPGQGIGKLFF. Variable domain in full (rest from reference TRBV7-9 and TRBJ1-4): DTGVSQNPRHKITKRGQNVTFRCDPISEHNRLYWYRQTLGQGPEFLTYFQNEAQLEKSRLLSDRFSAERPKGSFSTLEIQRTEQGDSAMYLCASSPGQGIGKLFFGSGTQLSVL.

V is TRBV14 and J is TRBJ2-5, with D possibly being TRBD2 (6 bases). V shed 4 bases and J shed 0 bases, with 9 bases lying between them. CDR3 length: 14 amino acids. The germline CDR1 and CDR2 sequences are SGHDN and FVKESK. CDR3: CASSRWTNQETQYF. The CDR3 coding sequence is TGTGCCAGCAGCCGCTGGACTAACCAAGAGACCCAGTACTTC.

V is TRBV28 and J is TRBJ2-3; tentative D call: TRBD1 (5 bases). With 3 bases removed from V and 1 base from J, the gap between germline ends came to 14 bases. Looked up from germline, CDR1 is MDHEN and CDR2 is SYDVKM. The CDR3 covers 16 residues. The CDR3 DNA sequence: TGTGCCAGCAGTTTCCAAGACAGCTTCCGCACAGATACGCAGTATTTT. This sequence encodes CASSFQDSFRTDTQYF. The entire variable domain, with the rest obtained from reference TRBV28 and TRBJ2-3, is as follows: DVKVTQSSRYLVKRTGEKVFLECVQDMDHENMFWYRQDPGLGLRLIYFSYDVKMKEKGDIPEGYSVSREKKERFSLILESASTNQTSMYLCASSFQDSFRTDTQYFGPGTRLTVL.